The T cell receptor (beta chain) described here comes from a study of T cells in Graves' hyperthyroidism and ophthalmopathy. Study at large: Peripheral blood was collected at initial diagnosis, before any treatment. Findings and caveats of the study: Most thyroid clonotypes expanded above 0.001 were also detected in blood.

Patients affected by ophthalmopathy presented a Clinical Activity Score of at least 3, a NOSPECS grade of at least 4, and disease duration below 3 months. Uncontrolled infections, other autoimmune diseases, pregnancy or lactation led to exclusion of patients. TCR beta CDR3 region amplification was performed from RNA transcripts. During a first-round RT-PCR of the TCR CDR3, the HTBI primer set was used. TCRdb passed the multiplex PCR reads through MiXCR, listing each CDR3 protein once. The data show 600,000 or so distinct CDR3 sequences, with 13% to 15% seen just once and roughly 7.7% held by the top ten. This clonotype was seen ten or more times. As yet, its antigen is unknown. CDR1 is MNHEY, CDR2 SVGEGT, per germline. Deletions cut 3 bases from V and 1 base from J, with 15 bases between. This CDR3 spans 16 amino acids.

V is TRBV6-2 or TRBV6-3 and J is TRBJ2-5, with D possibly matching TRBD2 (5 bases). What was sequenced was blood. The TCR was taken from a woman younger than 35 with Graves' ophthalmopathy. The chain's CDR3 is CASSYRSGRTQETQYF. The CDR3 coding sequence is TGTGCCAGCAGTTATAGAAGCGGACGCACCCAAGAGACCCAGTACTTC.